This T cell receptor (beta chain) was profiled in a study of blood T cell repertoires in COVID-19. Study in general: The United States, Italy and Spain supplied acute and convalescent COVID-19 samples. T cells, B-cell-depleted T cells, or PBMCs supplied cDNA or gDNA.

V dropped 6 bases and J dropped 5 bases, with 17 bases sitting between them. Germline loops: CDR1 SGHVS, CDR2 FQNEAQ. This CDR3 is built from 14 residues. Original data processing: Reference gene primer amplification in the assay estimated nucleated cell counts. Assay used: immunoSEQ multiplex PCR; TCRdb lists only in-frame clones, some missing. The D gene and trimming were derived from the DNA, and the V and J assignments and clone size from that table. This table holds approximately 150,000 clones, approximately 84% found once. The J gene is TRBJ2-7, the V gene TRBV7-8; TRBD2 might be the D (6 bases). The receptor was derived from a woman aged 80 or older with acute or convalescent COVID-19. What was sequenced was peripheral blood. DNA for the CDR3: TGTGCCAGCAGTCGGAGGGAGCCCCTCCACGAGCAGTACTTC. It specifies CASSRREPLHEQYF.